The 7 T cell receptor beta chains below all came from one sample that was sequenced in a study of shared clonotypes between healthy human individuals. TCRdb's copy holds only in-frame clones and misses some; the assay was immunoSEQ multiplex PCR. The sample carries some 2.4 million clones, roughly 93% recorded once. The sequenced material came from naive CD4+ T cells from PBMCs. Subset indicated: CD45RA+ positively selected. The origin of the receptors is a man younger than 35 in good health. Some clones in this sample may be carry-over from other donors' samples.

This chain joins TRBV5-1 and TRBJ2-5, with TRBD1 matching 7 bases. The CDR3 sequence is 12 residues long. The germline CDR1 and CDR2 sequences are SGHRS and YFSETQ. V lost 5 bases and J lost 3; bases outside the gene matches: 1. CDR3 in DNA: TGCGCCAGCAGTACAGGGGAAGAGACCCAGTACTTC. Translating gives CASSTGEETQYF.

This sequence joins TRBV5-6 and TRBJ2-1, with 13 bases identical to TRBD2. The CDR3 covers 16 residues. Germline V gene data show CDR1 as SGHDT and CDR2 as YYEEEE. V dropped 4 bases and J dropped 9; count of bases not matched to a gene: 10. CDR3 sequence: CASSGLGLAGAGEQFF. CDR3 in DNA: TGTGCCAGCAGCGGCCTAGGACTAGCGGGAGCCGGTGAGCAGTTCTTC.

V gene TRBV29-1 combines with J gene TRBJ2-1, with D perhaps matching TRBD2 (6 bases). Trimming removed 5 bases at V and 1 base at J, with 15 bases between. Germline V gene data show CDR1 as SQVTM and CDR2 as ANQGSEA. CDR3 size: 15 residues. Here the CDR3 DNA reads TGCAGCGTTACCCCCATAGCGGATTCCTACAATGAGCAGTTCTTC. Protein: CSVTPIADSYNEQFF.

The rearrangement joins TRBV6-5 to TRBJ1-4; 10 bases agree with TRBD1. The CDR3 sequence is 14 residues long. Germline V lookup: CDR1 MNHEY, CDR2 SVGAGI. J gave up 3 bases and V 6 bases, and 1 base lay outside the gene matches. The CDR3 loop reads CASRGQGSNEKLFF. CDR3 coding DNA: TGTGCCAGCAGGGGACAGGGGTCTAATGAAAAACTGTTTTTT.

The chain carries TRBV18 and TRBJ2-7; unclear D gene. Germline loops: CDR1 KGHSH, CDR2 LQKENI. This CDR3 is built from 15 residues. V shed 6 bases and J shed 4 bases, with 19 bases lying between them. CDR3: CASSEAGSVGYEQYF. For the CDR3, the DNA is TGTGCCAGCTCCGAGGCCGGGTCAGTCGGGTACGAGCAGTACTTC.

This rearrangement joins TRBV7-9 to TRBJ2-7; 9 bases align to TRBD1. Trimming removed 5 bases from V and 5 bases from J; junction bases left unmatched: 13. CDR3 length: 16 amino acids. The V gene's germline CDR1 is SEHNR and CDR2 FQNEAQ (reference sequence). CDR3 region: CASSLRTGTGSDEQYF. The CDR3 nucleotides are TGTGCCAGCAGCCTCCGAACCGGGACAGGGAGCGACGAGCAGTACTTC.

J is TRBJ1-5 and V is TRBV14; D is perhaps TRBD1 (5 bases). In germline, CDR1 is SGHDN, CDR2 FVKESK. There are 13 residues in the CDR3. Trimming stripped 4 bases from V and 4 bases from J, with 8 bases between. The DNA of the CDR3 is TGTGCCAGCAGCCCAGGGAATAATCAGCCCCAGCATTTT. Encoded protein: CASSPGNNQPQHF.